Listed below are T cell receptor beta chains from one sample, sequenced in a study of glioma-infiltrating T cells. Each CDR3 protein gets one entry after TCRdb re-called the multiplex PCR reads with MiXCR. The sample shows about 110,000 distinct CDR3 sequences, 20% to 30% of them seen only once. The sequenced sample consisted of glioma tissue, nonneoplastic brain tissue, or PBMCs (not recorded which). Every receptor here comes from a human donor with low-grade glioma or glioblastoma, undergoing nonglioma brain surgery, or in good health (not recorded which). Each CDR3 is given with its conserved first and last residue. The D gene is left open where the match is weak. Clone size is shown for a subset of rows, as once, few, many or a class of expanded clone.

V gene	J gene	D gene	clone size	CDR3 protein	CDR3 DNA
TRBV27	TRBJ2-5	TRBD1	many	CASTAGGTQYF	TGTGCCAGCACAGCAGGGGGGACCCAGTACTTC
TRBV12-3/TRBV12-4	TRBJ2-1	.	many	CATLGGASEQFF	TGTGCCACCCTTGGGGGGGCCTCTGAGCAGTTCTTC
TRBV2	TRBJ1-6	TRBD1	many	CASSRPTGGDNSPLHF	TGTGCCAGCAGCCGACCGACAGGGGGTGATAATTCACCCCTCCACTTT
TRBV14	TRBJ2-3	TRBD2	many	CASSWAGGRDTQYF	TGTGCCAGCAGCTGGGCGGGAGGTCGGGATACGCAGTATTTT
TRBV6-4	TRBJ2-3	.	.	CASSIQGGAWRNTQYF	TGTGCCAGCAGCATCCAGGGGGGAGCCTGGCGGAATACGCAGTATTTT
TRBV5-1	TRBJ1-2	.	many	CASSLSDTLNYGYTF	TGCGCCAGCAGCTTGAGCGACACACTTAACTATGGCTACACCTTC
TRBV6-2/TRBV6-3	TRBJ2-7	TRBD1	.	CASSSRAGQGALIEQYF	TGTGCCAGCAGTTCCAGGGCGGGGCAGGGGGCCCTTATCGAGCAGTACTTC
TRBV7-8	TRBJ1-5	.	many	CASSGRDGRIQPQHF	TGTGCCAGCAGCGGCCGGGACGGACGGATTCAGCCCCAGCATTTT
TRBV7-2	TRBJ1-1	.	many	CASSRELNTEAFF	TGTGCCAGCAGCCGCGAGCTGAACACTGAAGCTTTCTTT
TRBV5-1	TRBJ1-1	TRBD1	many	CASSSDRGQRNTEAFF	TGCGCCAGCAGTTCGGACAGGGGGCAACGGAACACTGAAGCTTTCTTT
TRBV3-1	TRBJ2-7	.	many	CASSQTGALRDTYEQYF	TGTGCCAGCAGCCAAACGGGGGCCCTCCGGGACACCTACGAGCAGTACTTC
TRBV7-9	TRBJ1-2	TRBD1	many	CASSFLDREGDGYTF	TGTGCCAGCAGCTTCCTGGACAGGGAAGGGGATGGCTACACCTTC
TRBV27	TRBJ2-5	.	.	CASSLAGRETQYF	TGTGCCAGCAGTTTAGCGGGGCGGGAGACCCAGTACTTC
TRBV6-2/TRBV6-3	TRBJ2-3	.	many	CASSYSGGDTQYF	TGTGCCAGCAGTTACTCGGGGGGCGATACGCAGTATTTT
TRBV29-1	TRBJ1-1	.	many	CSVEAARGSTEAFF	TGCAGCGTTGAAGCCGCGAGGGGGTCCACTGAAGCTTTCTTT
TRBV24-1	TRBJ2-5	TRBD1	.	CATSDLHRDSQETQYF	TGTGCCACCAGTGATTTGCATCGGGACAGCCAAGAGACCCAGTACTTC
TRBV7-9	TRBJ1-2	.	few	CASTWGASGYTF	TGTGCCAGCACCTGGGGAGCTTCTGGCTACACCTTC
TRBV18	TRBJ2-7	TRBD1	many	CASSFDRGLFEQYF	TGTGCCAGCTCTTTCGACAGGGGCCTCTTCGAGCAGTACTTC
TRBV12-3/TRBV12-4	TRBJ1-1	.	.	CASSLVGAGKGTEAFF	TGTGCCAGCAGTTTAGTGGGGGCAGGGAAGGGCACTGAAGCTTTCTTT
TRBV7-9	TRBJ2-3	TRBD1	many	CASERDGTGSAQYF	TGTGCCAGCGAAAGGGACGGGACAGGGTCGGCGCAGTATTTT
TRBV18	TRBJ2-3	TRBD1	.	CASSAMPGQGTTDTQYF	TGTGCCAGCTCAGCCATGCCGGGACAGGGGACCACAGATACGCAGTATTTT
TRBV4-2	TRBJ1-1	.	.	CASSQDRRVDTGAFF	TGTGCCAGCAGCCAAGATCGCAGGGTGGACACTGGAGCTTTCTTT
TRBV27	TRBJ1-3	.	many	CASSSPGAGNTIYF	TGTGCCAGCAGCTCCCCGGGGGCCGGAAACACCATATATTTT
TRBV7-7	TRBJ2-7	TRBD1	many	CASSFKTGPYEQYF	TGTGCTAGCAGCTTCAAGACAGGGCCCTACGAGCAGTACTTC
TRBV18	TRBJ1-1	.	.	CASFSGTVKTEAFF	TGTGCCAGCTTCTCCGGGACGGTGAAAACTGAAGCTTTCTTT
TRBV27	TRBJ1-1	.	.	CASGMGPYTEAFF	TGTGCCAGCGGAATGGGACCTTACACTGAAGCTTTCTTT
TRBV5-1	TRBJ1-1	.	many	CASWRTVGGTEAFF	TGCGCCAGTTGGCGGACCGTCGGGGGCACTGAAGCTTTCTTT
TRBV28	TRBJ2-1	.	many	CASSLAGRSYNEQFF	TGTGCCAGCAGTTTAGCGGGCCGGTCCTACAATGAGCAGTTCTTC
TRBV7-3	TRBJ2-3	.	many	CASSLRGASTDTQYF	TGTGCCAGCAGCTTAAGAGGGGCCTCTACAGATACGCAGTATTTT
TRBV7-9	TRBJ2-7	.	many	CASSLAEDFGQYF	TGTGCCAGCAGCTTAGCAGAGGACTTCGGGCAGTACTTC
TRBV7-2	TRBJ1-5	.	many	CASNLVWNSLGSNQPQHF	TGTGCCAGCAACTTGGTATGGAACAGTCTTGGGAGCAATCAGCCCCAGCATTTT
TRBV7-9	TRBJ2-6	.	many	CATFLSGANVLTF	TGTGCCACCTTTCTCTCTGGGGCCAACGTCCTGACTTTC
TRBV2	TRBJ2-1	.	many	CASSVSAARQFF	TGTGCCAGCAGTGTCTCGGCTGCCCGACAGTTCTTC
TRBV12-3/TRBV12-4	TRBJ2-5	.	many	CASSSTAASDQETQYF	TGTGCCAGCAGTTCAACAGCTGCTAGCGACCAAGAGACCCAGTACTTC
TRBV28	TRBJ1-1	.	many	CASSFRGEGFF	TGTGCCAGCAGTTTTAGGGGGGAGGGTTTCTTT
TRBV20-1	TRBJ1-2	.	many	CSAREHGREFFYGYTF	TGCAGTGCTAGAGAGCATGGACGGGAGTTTTTCTATGGCTACACCTTC
TRBV10-3	TRBJ2-1	.	few	CAIKRQDISSYNEQFF	TGTGCCATCAAGCGGCAGGACATAAGCTCCTACAATGAGCAGTTCTTC
TRBV11-2	TRBJ2-1	.	few	CASSLIGGSYNEQFF	TGTGCCAGCAGCTTAATCGGGGGCTCCTACAATGAGCAGTTCTTC
TRBV28	TRBJ2-7	TRBD2	many	CASSSLGSGTHEQYF	TGTGCCAGCAGTTCTTTAGGTAGCGGGACACACGAGCAGTACTTC
TRBV20-1	TRBJ1-5	.	many	CSARLRGGQPQHF	TGCAGTGCTAGACTCCGGGGGGGTCAGCCCCAGCATTTT
TRBV28	TRBJ1-5	.	many	CASSLGHSNQPQHF	TGTGCCAGCAGTTTAGGGCATAGCAATCAGCCCCAGCATTTT
TRBV11-1	TRBJ2-3	TRBD1	once	CARSTGTGRGDTQYF	TGTGCCCGCAGCACCGGGACAGGGCGTGGGGATACGCAGTATTTT
TRBV20-1	TRBJ1-2	.	many	CSVTTGPRTGYTF	TGCAGTGTTACAACGGGCCCGCGGACTGGCTACACCTTC
TRBV27	TRBJ2-2	.	many	CASSFLAANTGELFF	TGTGCCAGCAGTTTCCTGGCTGCGAACACCGGGGAGCTGTTTTTT